The 14 T cell receptor beta chains below were found in one sample sequenced in a study of T cell repertoires in ileal Crohn's disease. This table comes from immunoSEQ multiplex PCR, and its TCRdb copy is limited to in-frame clones, with some not included. In the table there are 25,000 to 35,000 clones, about 81% of which are singletons. The sequenced material came from ileal tissue. The receptors shown here come from an adult with Crohn's disease.

This chain uses TRBV7-3 with TRBJ1-1, with TRBD1 matching 7 bases. The V segment lost 2 bases and the J segment 3 bases; nucleotides outside the gene matches: 0. CDR3 length: 13 residues. From germline, CDR1 is SGHTA and CDR2 FQGTGA. The CDR3 is CASSLDRDTEAFF. In nucleotides, the CDR3 is TGTGCCAGCAGCTTAGACAGGGACACTGAAGCTTTCTTT. Full variable domain (missing parts from reference TRBV7-3 and TRBJ1-1): GAGVSQTPSNKVTEKGKYVELRCDPISGHTALYWYRQSLGQGPEFLIYFQGTGAADDSGLPNDRFFAVRPEGSVSTLKIQRTERGDSAVYLCASSLDRDTEAFFGQGTRLTVV.

This chain connects TRBV11-2 to TRBJ2-2; TRBD2 might be the D (6 bases). The V and J ends lost 4 bases and 0 bases respectively, with 15 bases between them. Germline values: CDR1 SGHAT, CDR2 FQNNGV. The CDR3 runs 17 residues. This CDR3 reads CASSSRTAGTNTGELFF. CDR3 DNA sequence: TGTGCCAGCAGCTCAAGAACGGCGGGGACGAACACCGGGGAGCTGTTTTTT.

The CDR3 bases are TGCGCCAGCAGCCAATACGAAAGAACGAGGAATTCACCCCTCCACTTT. Its protein is CASSQYERTRNSPLHF. The chain links TRBV4-3 to TRBJ1-6, with unresolved D. Germline assignment: CDR1 LGHNA and CDR2 YSLEER. CDR3 length equals 16 residues. The ends were cut back, 2 bases at V and 7 bases at J, with 15 bases in the middle.

The chain joins TRBV18 to TRBJ1-5; D is unresolved. Trimming stripped 5 bases from V and 4 bases from J, with 18 bases between. The CDR3 extends over 16 amino acids. The germline V gene encodes CDR1 KGHSH and CDR2 LQKENI. The CDR3 region is CASSAQSPSGNQPQHF. The CDR3 DNA reads TGTGCCAGCTCAGCCCAATCTCCCAGCGGGAATCAGCCCCAGCATTTT.

The chain links TRBV9 to TRBJ1-4; 7 nucleotides align to TRBD1. Germline V CDR1 and CDR2: SGDLS, YYNGEE. J gave up 8 bases and V 1 base, and 8 bases lay outside the gene matches. The CDR3 spans 15 residues. CDR3 coding DNA: TGTGCCAGCAGCGTAACAGGGGCCCTGGGGGAAAAACTGTTTTTT. Translated: CASSVTGALGEKLFF.

This chain connects TRBV11-2 to TRBJ1-6, with 9 bases that match TRBD1. J gave up 10 bases and V 3 bases, and 10 bases lay outside the gene matches. The CDR3 runs to 16 residues. The V gene's germline CDR1 is SGHAT and CDR2 FQNNGV. CDR3 coding DNA: TGTGCCAGCAGCTTCCAAACCGGGACAGGGATCTCACCCCTCCACTTT. Its protein is CASSFQTGTGISPLHF.

This clone showed up just once. As DNA, the CDR3 is TGTGCCTGCCAGGCCGGTGCAACTAATGAAAAACTGTTTTTT. Translating it yields CACQAGATNEKLFF. This rearrangement joins TRBV30 to TRBJ1-4, with D unresolved. The length of the CDR3 is 14 residues. V was pared by 6 bases and J by 0 bases, with 11 bases between. Germline CDR1 is GTSNPN and CDR2 is SVGIG (reference sequence).

This sequence joins TRBV5-5 and TRBJ2-7; D might be TRBD1 (6 bases). The CDR3 spans 15 residues. Trimming left V 4 bases short and J 6 bases short, with 20 bases between. Germline CDR1 is SGHKS and CDR2 is YYEKEE (reference sequence). As DNA, the CDR3 is TGTGCCAGCAGCGAACAGGGTGTTTTAGGTAGCGAGCAGTACTTC. Amino acid sequence: CASSEQGVLGSEQYF. The full variable domain, with the rest looked up from reference TRBV5-5 and TRBJ2-7, is DAGVTQSPTHLIKTRGQQVTLRCSPISGHKSVSWYQQVLGQGPQFIFQYYEKEERGRGNFPDRFSARQFPNYSSELNVNALLLGDSALYLCASSEQGVLGSEQYFGPGTRLTVT.

The V call is TRBV5-1, the J call TRBJ2-5; D gene unclear. There are 13 residues in the CDR3. V was shortened by 2 bases and J by 3 bases, with 8 bases between the two germline ends. The germline CDR1 and CDR2 sequences are SGHRS and YFSETQ. Here the CDR3 reads CASSFLIEETQYF. The CDR3 region has the DNA TGCGCCAGCAGCTTCCTTATCGAAGAGACCCAGTACTTC.

The rearrangement joins TRBV10-3 to TRBJ1-1, with a tentative D call TRBD1 (5 bases). Per germline, CDR1 ENHRY and CDR2 SYGVKD. This CDR3 contains 15 residues. V was cut by 0 bases and J by 0 bases, with 8 bases left in between. CDR3 sequence reads: CAISESAGMNTEAFF. The CDR3 DNA reads as TGTGCCATCAGTGAGTCCGCAGGGATGAACACTGAAGCTTTCTTT.

The chain employs TRBV2 and TRBJ1-2; 9 bases match TRBD1. V lost 2 bases and J lost 4; bases outside the gene matches: 14. The length of the CDR3 is 18 residues. Germline V lookup: CDR1 SNHLY, CDR2 FYNNEI. The CDR3 DNA reads TGTGCCAGCAGTGAACTCGGGACAGGGACCTTTCGGATCTATGGCTACACCTTC. The encoded protein is CASSELGTGTFRIYGYTF.

This rearrangement joins TRBV5-4 to TRBJ2-5; the match to TRBD2 covers 12 bases. With V trimmed by 2 bases and J by 5 bases, 4 bases remained unmatched. Germline loops: CDR1 SGHNT, CDR2 YYREEE (reference sequence). There are 15 residues in the CDR3. CDR3 sequence: CASSFLAGGRETQYF. DNA for the CDR3: TGTGCCAGCAGCTTTCTAGCGGGGGGGCGGGAGACCCAGTACTTC.

This clone was seen only a few times. This rearrangement joins TRBV18 to TRBJ2-5, with 8 bases lining up with TRBD1. V gave up 5 bases and J gave up 1 base; unmatched junction bases: 9. CDR1 is KGHSH and CDR2 is LQKENI in the germline V gene. There are 16 residues in the CDR3. The CDR3 region has the DNA TGTGCCAGCTCAGCCCAGACAGGGGCCCGCCAAGAGACCCAGTACTTC. Translated: CASSAQTGARQETQYF.

This CDR3 is CASNPGTSFAHLPSTDTQYF. CDR3 sequence (DNA): TGTGCCAGCAACCCCGGGACTAGCTTCGCACACTTACCTAGCACAGATACGCAGTATTTT. The rearrangement joins TRBV27 to TRBJ2-3; 9 nucleotides line up with TRBD2. This CDR3 region has 20 residues. Germline CDR1 reads MNHEY; CDR2 reads SMNVEV (reference sequence). V gave up 7 bases and J gave up 0 bases; unmatched junction bases: 20.